This is a list of T cell receptor beta chains from one sample in a study of cytomegalovirus exposure and HLA in healthy donors. The table came from immunoSEQ multiplex PCR; TCRdb's copy has only in-frame clones and leaves some out. The sample lists some 86,000 clones, over 85% seen once, with 3.5% to 4% in the top ten. The material sequenced was PBMCs. Receptors were obtained from a woman between 25 and 40 years old in good health and CMV-seronegative. Each CDR3 is given with its conserved first and last residue. A D gene is named only where the DNA matches it firmly. Part of the rows lack a size; the others show once, few, many or a class for expanded clones.

size,J,length,V,D,DNA,CDR3
-,TRBJ2-7,14,TRBV7-2,TRBD2,TGTGCCAGCAGCTTGGCGGGGGTAGGCTACGAGCAGTACTTC,CASSLAGVGYEQYF
-,TRBJ1-1,17,TRBV18,TRBD1,TGTGCCAGCTCACCACCCGGGACAGGGGGGGCCTCGGGCCCGGCTTTCTTT,CASSPPGTGGASGPAFF
-,TRBJ2-5,15,TRBV15,-,TGTGCCACCAGCAGAGAGAGGACTAGGGGGTGGACCCAGTACTTC,CATSRERTRGWTQYF
-,TRBJ1-1,17,TRBV4-1,TRBD1,TGCGCCAGCAGCCAAACAACAGGGGGCGGAAGGCGGACTGAAGCTTTCTTT,CASSQTTGGGRRTEAFF
-,TRBJ1-1,13,TRBV27,TRBD1,TGTGCCAGCAGGAGACAGGGACCCACTGAAGCTTTCTTT,CASRRQGPTEAFF
-,TRBJ2-2,18,TRBV30,TRBD1,TGTGCCTGGAGTGTACTGGGGTGGACAGGGGGAAACACCGGGGAGCTGTTTTTT,CAWSVLGWTGGNTGELFF
-,TRBJ2-3,16,TRBV5-1,TRBD1,TGCGCCAGCAGCTATCCGTCCGACAGGGGCACAGATACGCAGTATTTT,CASSYPSDRGTDTQYF
-,TRBJ2-1,16,TRBV21-1,-,TGTGCCAGCAGCAAAGTTAGCGCTCCTCAAGCGAATGAGCAGTTCTTC,CASSKVSAPQANEQFF
-,TRBJ2-5,15,TRBV2,TRBD2,TGTGCCAGCAGTGAGTGGGCTAGCGGGATAGAGACCCAGTACTTC,CASSEWASGIETQYF
-,TRBJ2-5,13,TRBV27,-,TGTGCCAGCAGTTTATCCGGAGTGGGGACCCAGTACTTC,CASSLSGVGTQYF
-,TRBJ1-2,16,TRBV28,TRBD1,TGTGCCAGCAGTTCTCCCGGGACAGGGAGAAACTATGGCTACACCTTC,CASSSPGTGRNYGYTF
-,TRBJ2-5,14,TRBV23-1,TRBD2,TGCGCCAGCAGTCCAGCGGGGGGCCATGAGACCCAGTACTTC,CASSPAGGHETQYF
once,TRBJ2-1,14,TRBV18,-,TGTGCCAGCTCACCACCAACTCTTTACAATGAGCAGTTCTTC,CASSPPTLYNEQFF
few,TRBJ1-3,16,TRBV5-4,TRBD1,TGTGCCAGCAGCTTGGGGAGGACAGGGGCTGGAAACACCATATATTTT,CASSLGRTGAGNTIYF
-,TRBJ1-5,14,TRBV2,-,TGTGCCAGCCAAAGGGAGCGGGGCAATCAGCCCCAGCATTTT,CASQRERGNQPQHF
-,TRBJ1-1,14,TRBV7-3,TRBD1,TGTGCCAGCAGCACTACAGGGGGTAACACTGAAGCTTTCTTT,CASSTTGGNTEAFF
-,TRBJ1-3,17,TRBV11-1,TRBD1,TGTGCCAGCAGCCTCGGACAGGGTCCCGTTTCTGGAAACACCATATATTTT,CASSLGQGPVSGNTIYF
-,TRBJ2-7,16,TRBV27,TRBD2,TGTGCCAGCAGTTCAGCGGGGGCCCAGAGCTCCTACGAGCAGTACTTC,CASSSAGAQSSYEQYF
-,TRBJ2-1,18,TRBV11-2,TRBD2,TGTGCCAGCAGCTTAGATAGAGTCGGGACTAGCGGGAGGAATGAGCAGTTCTTC,CASSLDRVGTSGRNEQFF
-,TRBJ2-7,17,TRBV7-9,TRBD2,TGTGCCAGCAGCTTAGGCCAACCCCTAGCGGGAGCAGATGAGCAGTACTTC,CASSLGQPLAGADEQYF
-,TRBJ1-2,16,TRBV27,TRBD1,TGTGCCAGCAGTCGTAAAGGGACAGGGGTTCTGTATGGCTACACCTTC,CASSRKGTGVLYGYTF
once,TRBJ2-5,13,TRBV18,TRBD1,TGTGCCAGCTCAGAGGGACAGAGAGAGACCCAGTACTTC,CASSEGQRETQYF
-,TRBJ2-3,15,TRBV10-3,TRBD2,TGTGCCATCAGTACTAGCGGGAGTAGCACAGATACGCAGTATTTT,CAISTSGSSTDTQYF
-,TRBJ2-3,15,TRBV2,-,TGTGCCACCACAAAAAACAAGGGGAGCACAGATACGCAGTATTTT,CATTKNKGSTDTQYF
-,TRBJ2-5,13,TRBV4-3,TRBD2,TGCGCCAGCAGCCAAGAAATAGCGGGCACCCAGTACTTC,CASSQEIAGTQYF
-,TRBJ1-5,15,TRBV2,-,TGTGCCAGCAGTGAACAGAACTATAGCAATCAGCCCCAGCATTTT,CASSEQNYSNQPQHF
-,TRBJ1-2,14,TRBV25-1,-,TGTGCCAGCAGTGAATGGGTCGGGGGGTATGGCTACACCTTC,CASSEWVGGYGYTF
-,TRBJ2-5,16,TRBV5-1,TRBD2,TGCGCCAGCACGGCGGCGGGGGGTCTTCCCCAAGAGACCCAGTACTTC,CASTAAGGLPQETQYF
-,TRBJ1-2,13,TRBV19,-,TGTGCCAGTAGTATAGGGACTGTGAATGGCTACACCTTC,CASSIGTVNGYTF
-,TRBJ2-1,15,TRBV6-1,TRBD2,TGTGCCAGCAGTGGCGGGAGGGCCGGATACAATGAGCAGTTCTTC,CASSGGRAGYNEQFF
-,TRBJ1-3,16,TRBV28,TRBD1,TGTGCCAGCAGTCAACCGACAGGGTGGGCTGGAAACACCATATATTTT,CASSQPTGWAGNTIYF